A single T cell receptor beta chain is shown here with its context. With V trimmed by 4 bases and J by 3 bases, 5 bases remained unmatched. The CDR3 consists of 14 residues. Germline V CDR1 and CDR2: MDHEN, SYDVKM. These data are taken from a study of T-cell reconstitution after alpha-beta-depleted transplantation in children. TCRbeta library preparation incorporated unique molecular identifiers. TCRdb recomputed calls from the PCR reads with MiXCR, one row per CDR3 protein. Of about 610,000 distinct CDR3 sequences in the sample, over 9.5% were seen once. The genes are TRBV28 and TRBJ2-5, with TRBD1 matching over 7 bases. The specimen comprised PBMCs from the stem cell graft donor, sampled from the stem cell graft. This receptor was obtained from a human donor who donated a stem cell graft to a child with acute myeloid leukemia. Here the CDR3 reads CASSSTGWEETQYF. CDR3 DNA sequence: TGTGCCAGCAGTTCGACAGGGTGGGAAGAGACCCAGTACTTC.